The clone carrying this T cell receptor beta chain was counted a few times. As yet, its antigen is unknown. The investigators reverse transcribed all of the isolated RNA, so they sequenced expressed TCRB transcripts. Sequencing used immunoSEQ multiplex PCR; TCRdb keeps in-frame clones, though not all of them. Of about 340,000 clones in the sample, 6.5% to 10% are singletons; the top ten hold less than 0.45%. The sample belongs to a study of beta chain features in type 1 diabetes. Whole-study context: The number of sorted cells examined across all samples was roughly 100,000,000.

Study results and caveats: For Type 1 diabetes patients, all four CD4+ subsets carried TCRB CDR3s that were moderately but significantly shorter. Insertions were fewer and deletions more numerous at VDJ junctions in type 1 diabetes patients.

CDR3 length: 14 residues. Germline trimming cut 4 bases from V and 3 bases from J; bases unmatched to any gene: 5. Germline V gene sequence: CDR1 SGHTA, CDR2 FQGNSA. This sequence was found in a young woman in good health. The genes are TRBV7-2 and TRBJ2-7; 8 positions match TRBD2. Sequenced material: central memory CD4+ T cells from blood. DNA of the CDR3: TGTGCCAGCAGCTCCTCCGGGACTAGCTACGAGCAGTACTTC. Its protein product is CASSSSGTSYEQYF.